The clone carrying this TCR beta chain occurred a few times. TCRdb reprocessed the PCR reads via MiXCR and lists one record per CDR3 protein. The table records around 460,000 distinct CDR3 sequences, about 25% of them present only once. Trimming took off 3 bases at V and 2 bases at J, with 6 bases between the two ends. Germline CDR1 reads DFQATT; CDR2 reads SNEGSKA (reference sequence). There are 12 residues in the CDR3. This sample is part of a study of molecular identifiers for immune sequencing clone quantification. Sequenced sample: naive CD8+ T cells from blood, with Jurkat cell RNA spiked in. The subset denotes: FACS-sorted CD8+CD4-CCR7+CD45RA+ naive T cells. This rearrangement joins TRBV20-1 to TRBJ2-3; D gene uncertain. The clonotype comes from a human donor in good health. Some libraries in this study had Jurkat cell RNA spiked in. CDR3 coding DNA: TGCAGTGCTAGTTTCCTCACAGATACGCAGTATTTT. Translation: CSASFLTDTQYF.